A single sample is the source of the 28 T cell receptor beta chains below, sequenced in a study of CD8+ T cells in alopecia areata. RNA was isolated and reverse transcribed to cDNA, the sequencing template. Libraries were prepared by immunoSEQ multiplex PCR; TCRdb keeps only in-frame clonotypes and omits some of them. The sample includes about 200,000 clones, 56% of them seen just once. Sample: CD8+ T cells sorted from blood. The receptors here all came from a human donor in good health.

About this clone: The junction departs from germline at one end; a sequencing error may be responsible. The rearrangement joins TRBV5-6 to TRBJ1-2; D is undetermined. Germline CDR1 reads SGHDT; CDR2 reads YYEEEE. CDR3 size: 13 residues. This chain's CDR3 is CASSSGFAPAAAF. In DNA, the CDR3 is TGTGCCAGCAGCTCGGGGTTCGCTCCCGCGGCCGCCTTC.

V is TRBV6-5 and J is TRBJ2-5, with no clear D. Germline assignment: CDR1 MNHEY and CDR2 SVGAGI. The CDR3 extends over 12 amino acids. Trimming removed 2 bases from V and 4 bases from J, with 5 bases in between. The CDR3 reads CASSYKGETQYF. As DNA, the CDR3 is TGTGCCAGCAGTTACAAAGGAGAGACCCAGTACTTC.

The V call is TRBV5-6, the J call TRBJ2-7; the D call may be TRBD1 or TRBD2 (6 bases each). Germline CDR1 reads SGHDT; CDR2 reads YYEEEE. This CDR3 spans 16 amino acids. Trimming left V 4 bases short and J 2 bases short, with 19 bases between. CDR3 nucleotides: TGTGCCAGCAGCCATTGGGGGGCAGGGGCCGCCTACGAGCAGTACTTC. Translated: CASSHWGAGAAYEQYF. Supplemented by reference TRBV5-6 and TRBJ2-7, the full variable domain reads DAGVTQSPTHLIKTRGQQVTLRCSPKSGHDTVSWYQQALGQGPQFIFQYYEEEERQRGNFPDRFSGHQFPNYSSELNVNALLLGDSALYLCASSHWGAGAAYEQYFGPGTRLTVT.

V is TRBV15 and J is TRBJ2-1; 10 nucleotides align to TRBD1. Germline V lookup: CDR1 LNHNV, CDR2 YYDKDF (reference sequence). The CDR3 totals 16 residues. The trim removed 4 bases at V and 3 bases at J, leaving 6 bases unmatched. The CDR3 here is CATSTNRDRGYNEQFF. The CDR3 bases are TGTGCCACCAGCACTAACCGGGACAGGGGCTACAATGAGCAGTTCTTC.

This chain links TRBV2 with TRBJ1-1, with D uncertain. CDR1 is SNHLY and CDR2 is FYNNEI in the germline V gene. Trimming shortened V by 3 bases and J by 7 bases, and 6 bases separated the two germline ends. CDR3 length equals 11 residues. CDR3 in amino acids: CASSEGIEAFF. The CDR3, as DNA: TGTGCCAGCAGTGAGGGGATTGAAGCTTTCTTT.

The chain combines TRBV7-9 with TRBJ2-6, with TRBD1 identical over 9 bases. V was clipped by 6 bases and J by 0 bases; unmatched bases: 6. This CDR3 is 17 amino acids long. Germline lookup yields CDR1 SEHNR and CDR2 FQNEAQ (reference sequence). The CDR3 DNA reads as TGTGCCAGCAGACCAGACAGGGGGAACTCTGGGGCCAACGTCCTGACTTTC. It yields the protein CASRPDRGNSGANVLTF.

This clone was seen ten or more times. J is TRBJ2-1 and V is TRBV6-5; D uncertain. CDR3 size: 12 residues. Germline lookup yields CDR1 MNHEY and CDR2 SVGAGI. Trimming stripped 2 bases from V and 4 bases from J, with 3 bases between. CDR3 sequence reads: CASSYPYNEQFF. DNA for the CDR3: TGTGCCAGCAGTTACCCTTACAATGAGCAGTTCTTC.

This clone was observed a handful of times. The chain links TRBV23-1 to TRBJ1-1; tentative D call: TRBD1 (5 bases). TRBV23-1 counts as an open reading frame of uncertain function. The CDR3 contains 14 residues. Trimming stripped 6 bases from V and 5 bases from J, with 16 bases between. CDR3 sequence: CASSRRPGRTEAFF. As DNA, the CDR3 is TGCGCCAGCAGCAGAAGACCAGGGAGGACTGAAGCTTTCTTT.

The V and J genes are TRBV12-5 and TRBJ2-7; possible D gene TRBD2, 7 bases. Germline-derived CDR1 and CDR2 are LGHNT and FRNRAP. Trimming removed 3 bases at V and 7 bases at J, with 25 bases between. The CDR3 runs to 17 residues. This CDR3 reads CASGFLLTSLRGAEQYF. In DNA, the CDR3 is TGTGCTAGTGGTTTCCTTCTTACTAGCCTCCGGGGGGCTGAGCAGTACTTC.

This clone showed up just a few times. This chain joins TRBV29-1 and TRBJ2-7, with D possibly being TRBD2 (5 bases). Trimming removed 6 bases at V and 1 base at J, with 16 bases between. CDR3 length: 14 amino acids. Germline loops: CDR1 SQVTM, CDR2 ANQGSEA. CDR3 sequence (DNA): TGCAGCGTAGGCGGGTGGGAACTTTCCTACGAGCAGTACTTC. It codes for CSVGGWELSYEQYF.

This clone was counted a single time. V gene TRBV29-1 combines with J gene TRBJ2-7; D is uncertain. Germline V CDR1 and CDR2: SQVTM, ANQGSEA. The V end lost 3 bases, the J end lost 0 bases, and 9 bases lay between the germline ends. This CDR3 is built from 13 residues. CDR3 loop: CSVEGLLSYEQYF. The CDR3, as DNA: TGCAGCGTTGAGGGCCTCCTCTCCTACGAGCAGTACTTC.

This chain uses TRBV6-1 with TRBJ2-6; D might be TRBD2 (6 bases). V lost 2 bases, J lost 0 bases, and 11 bases lay in between. Germline values: CDR1 MNHNS, CDR2 SASEGT. This CDR3 contains 17 residues. CDR3 bases: TGTGCCAGCAGTGAATTCGGGGGTCCCTCTGGGGCCAACGTCCTGACTTTC. It encodes CASSEFGGPSGANVLTF.

V gene TRBV29-1 combines with J gene TRBJ2-2, with a possible D match to TRBD1 (7 bases). This CDR3 has 15 amino acids. Trimming took off 6 bases at V and 1 base at J, with 15 bases between the two ends. Germline CDR1 SQVTM, CDR2 ANQGSEA. The CDR3, as DNA: TGCAGCGTGGGCGGGACAGAAATGAACACCGGGGAGCTGTTTTTT. Its translation: CSVGGTEMNTGELFF.

This chain joins TRBV2 and TRBJ1-1; possibly TRBD1 for D (6 bases). Germline assignment: CDR1 SNHLY and CDR2 FYNNEI. V was pared by 7 bases and J by 7 bases, with 25 bases between. The CDR3 consists of 16 residues. The CDR3 sequence: CASTSIGHGRDNEAFF. CDR3 in DNA: TGTGCCAGCACCTCAATCGGTCACGGCAGGGACAATGAAGCTTTCTTT. The full variable domain, its missing parts supplied by reference TRBV2 and TRBJ1-1, is EPEVTQTPSHQVTQMGQEVILRCVPISNHLYFYWYRQILGQKVEFLVSFYNNEISEKSEIFDDQFSVERPDGSNFTLKIRSTKLEDSAMYFCASTSIGHGRDNEAFFGQGTRLTVV.

The V gene is TRBV27, the J gene TRBJ2-6; TRBD1 is a possible D gene (7 bases). V was pared by 8 bases and J by 1 base, with 15 bases between. The CDR3 spans 16 residues. CDR1 MNHEY and CDR2 SMNVEV come from the germline V gene (reference sequence). CDR3 nucleotide sequence: TGTGCCAGCGCCATGACAGGGAGGTCTGGGGCCAACGTCCTGACTTTC. Translating gives CASAMTGRSGANVLTF.

The chain joins TRBV12-5 to TRBJ2-1, with a possible D match to TRBD1 (6 bases). The V end was cut by 1 base, the J end by 4 bases, with 11 bases between. Germline V gene lookup returns CDR1 LGHNT and CDR2 FRNRAP. This CDR3 is built from 15 residues. CDR3 bases: TGTGCTAGTGGTTTGGGAATCGGACAGTACAATGAGCAGTTCTTC. Translating gives CASGLGIGQYNEQFF.

The chain joins TRBV29-1 to TRBJ2-1; a possible D gene is TRBD1 (6 bases). Germline lookup yields CDR1 SQVTM and CDR2 ANQGSEA. V gave up 3 bases and J gave up 4 bases, with 13 bases separating them. The CDR3 loop spans 14 amino acids. CDR3 coding DNA: TGCAGCGTTGATCTTGGACAGAAGTACAATGAGCAGTTCTTC. Amino acid sequence: CSVDLGQKYNEQFF.

The genes are TRBV7-8 and TRBJ2-3, with D perhaps TRBD1 (6 bases). Germline V lookup: CDR1 SGHVS, CDR2 FQNEAQ. There are 15 residues in the CDR3. Deletions cut 7 bases from V and 0 bases from J, with 14 bases between. The CDR3 loop is CASIHRDVSTDTQYF. The CDR3 DNA sequence: TGTGCCAGCATCCACAGGGATGTCAGCACAGATACGCAGTATTTT.

This sequence joins TRBV11-2 and TRBJ2-3; 12 positions agree with TRBD2. This CDR3 contains 19 residues. V was pared by 6 bases and J by 5 bases, with 18 bases of the junction left unmatched. The germline V gene has CDR1 SGHAT and CDR2 FQNNGV. The CDR3, as DNA: TGTGCCAGCAGAACTCCCCTGACCCTAGCGGGGGGGCCTAGAGATACGCAGTATTTT. Protein sequence: CASRTPLTLAGGPRDTQYF.

The rearrangement links TRBV19 to TRBJ2-1, with D perhaps matching TRBD2 (6 bases). Germline CDR1 and CDR2: LNHDA and SQIVND (reference sequence). There are 13 residues in the CDR3. V lost 7 bases, J lost 6 bases, and 13 bases lay in between. CDR3 nucleotide sequence: TGTGCCAGTACTACCCTGGGGGGCAATGAGCAGTTCTTC. Protein sequence: CASTTLGGNEQFF.

This clone appeared once. The rearrangement uses TRBV4-1 and TRBJ2-7; the match to TRBD1 covers 7 bases. V trimming: 8 bases; J trimming: 2 bases; junction bases outside the gene matches: 9. This CDR3 is 14 amino acids long. Germline V gives CDR1 MGHRA, CDR2 YSYEKL. CDR3: CASLREDRTYEQYF. CDR3 nucleotides: TGCGCCAGCCTAAGAGAGGACAGGACCTACGAGCAGTACTTC.

This clone was counted only a few times. The chain joins TRBV14 to TRBJ1-2; no reliable D call. From germline, CDR1 is SGHDN and CDR2 FVKESK. The CDR3 has 14 amino acids. The V end was cut by 1 base, the J end by 5 bases, with 11 bases between. CDR3 region: CASSQGTVGYGYTF. In DNA form, the CDR3 reads TGTGCCAGCAGCCAAGGGACGGTGGGGTATGGCTACACCTTC.

The chain combines TRBV30 with TRBJ2-3; D could derive from TRBD1 or TRBD2 (5 bases each). V shed 0 bases and J shed 4 bases, with 14 bases lying between them. This CDR3 region has 15 residues. Germline CDR1 is GTSNPN and CDR2 is SVGIG (reference sequence). The CDR3, as DNA: TGTGCCTGGAGTGTCACACCAAGGGGACCAGATACGCAGTATTTT. It specifies CAWSVTPRGPDTQYF.

As regards this clone: At the DNA level, this CDR3 is encoded by other sequences in the same sample as well. This chain joins TRBV19 and TRBJ2-1; no clear D gene. This CDR3 has 12 amino acids. Trimming left V 1 base short and J 6 bases short, with 4 bases between. Looked up from germline, CDR1 is LNHDA and CDR2 is SQIVND (reference sequence). Here the CDR3 DNA reads TGTGCCAGTAGTATAGGGGGCAATGAGCAGTTCTTC. Amino acids: CASSIGGNEQFF.

This clone was observed a few times. The rearrangement uses TRBV29-1 and TRBJ1-1; perhaps TRBD1 as D (5 bases). This CDR3 contains 15 residues. V was shortened by 8 bases and J by 4 bases, with 23 bases between the two germline ends. Germline CDR1 reads SQVTM; CDR2 reads ANQGSEA. CDR3 nucleotides: TGCAGCCCCCACCGGGGGGTTGAAGATACCACTGAAGCTTTCTTT. This encodes CSPHRGVEDTTEAFF.

The genes are TRBV6-5 and TRBJ1-2; 11 bases map to TRBD1. Per the germline V gene, CDR1 is MNHEY and CDR2 is SVGAGI. V lost 3 bases to trimming and J lost 8 bases; unmatched junction nucleotides: 11. This CDR3 spans 16 amino acids. The CDR3, as DNA: TGTGCCAGCAGTTATCTCCGGACAGGGGGCCTGCAGGGCTACACCTTC. Translated, it gives CASSYLRTGGLQGYTF.

The rearrangement joins TRBV7-8 to TRBJ2-1; weak D call: TRBD2 (6 bases). The germline gives CDR1 SGHVS, CDR2 FQNEAQ. The V end was cut by 5 bases, the J end by 8 bases, with 25 bases between. This CDR3 region has 17 residues. Here the CDR3 reads CASSATEAGPRRDEQFF. CDR3 nucleotide sequence: TGTGCCAGCAGCGCTACCGAGGCGGGGCCAAGGAGGGATGAGCAGTTCTTC. The variable domain in full, completed from reference TRBV7-8 and TRBJ2-1, reads GAGVSQSPRYKVAKRGQDVALRCDPISGHVSLFWYQQALGQGPEFLTYFQNEAQLDKSGLPSDRFFAERPEGSVSTLKIQRTQQEDSAVYLCASSATEAGPRRDEQFFGPGTRLTVL.

Worth noting for this clone: At the DNA level, this CDR3 is encoded by other sequences in the same sample as well. This chain links TRBV7-9 with TRBJ2-7; tentatively, D is TRBD2 (6 bases). V was shortened by 1 base and J by 1 base, with 11 bases between the two germline ends. The CDR3 extends over 15 amino acids. CDR1 SEHNR and CDR2 FQNEAQ come from the germline V gene (reference sequence). Here the CDR3 DNA reads TGTGCCAGCAGCTTAGGGGCGGGGATTTCCTACGAGCAGTACTTC. Protein product: CASSLGAGISYEQYF.